The 30 T cell receptor beta chains presented below share a single source sample, sequenced in a study of T cell responses to AZD1222 COVID-19 vaccine. Data came from immunoSEQ multiplex PCR; TCRdb stores just in-frame clones and leaves some out. The sample has 70,000 to 90,000 clones, 75% to 90% seen once. Sequences were derived from peripheral blood, sampled 28 days after the second AZD1222 dose. Receptors were obtained from an adult who received the AZD1222 COVID-19 vaccine.

This clone turned up a few times. Other DNA variants within this sample encode the same CDR3. This chain links TRBV18 with TRBJ1-3; 8 bases agree with TRBD1. J lost 1 base, V lost 3 bases, and 8 bases had no gene match. This CDR3 is built from 17 residues. Germline CDR1 reads KGHSH; CDR2 reads LQKENI. CDR3 sequence: CASSPPTGVNSGNTIYF. The CDR3 DNA sequence: TGTGCCAGCTCACCCCCGACAGGGGTGAATTCTGGAAACACCATATATTTT.

V usage is TRBV7-9 and J usage is TRBJ2-1; no definite D call. There are 11 residues in the CDR3. V lost 5 bases, J lost 10 bases, and 9 bases lay in between. CDR1 SEHNR and CDR2 FQNEAQ come from the germline V gene (reference sequence). The CDR3 region has the DNA TGTGCCAGCAGCGAATACGAAGAGCAGTTCTTC. Translating it yields CASSEYEEQFF. The whole variable domain, filled in from reference TRBV7-9 and TRBJ2-1, reads DTGVSQNPRHKITKRGQNVTFRCDPISEHNRLYWYRQTLGQGPEFLTYFQNEAQLEKSRLLSDRFSAERPKGSFSTLEIQRTEQGDSAMYLCASSEYEEQFFGPGTRLTVL.

The chain has TRBV27 and TRBJ1-1; TRBD1 matches 9 bases. The V and J ends lost 1 base and 7 bases, in that order; junction bases with no gene match: 10. Germline lookup yields CDR1 MNHEY and CDR2 SMNVEV (reference sequence). The CDR3 consists of 16 residues. The CDR3 bases are TGTGCCAGCAGTTTATTTGTAGGACAGGGGATCGATGAAGCTTTCTTT. This sequence encodes CASSLFVGQGIDEAFF.

The chain carries TRBV27 and TRBJ1-2; D gene ambiguous. CDR1 MNHEY and CDR2 SMNVEV come from the germline V gene (reference sequence). CDR3 size: 16 residues. Deletions cut 0 bases from V and 4 bases from J, with 15 bases between. CDR3 nucleotide sequence: TGTGCCAGCAGTTTATCGCCCCGCGGTGCAGGCTATGGCTACACCTTC. This codes for CASSLSPRGAGYGYTF.

The chain is built from TRBV7-2 and TRBJ2-7; 11 bases are a match to TRBD2. Germline trimming cut 1 base from V and 4 bases from J; bases unmatched to any gene: 15. The CDR3 spans 19 residues. Germline V gene lookup returns CDR1 SGHTA and CDR2 FQGNSA. Here the CDR3 reads CASSLVRVLAGGPSYEQYF. Written as DNA, the CDR3 is TGTGCCAGCAGCTTAGTCCGGGTCCTAGCGGGAGGACCTTCTTACGAGCAGTACTTC.

The rearrangement joins TRBV5-8 to TRBJ2-1; TRBD2 aligns across 8 bases. CDR3 length: 15 residues. Germline V gene lookup returns CDR1 SGHTS and CDR2 YDEGEE. The J segment lost 4 bases and the V segment lost 0 bases, leaving 3 bases of the junction unmatched. The CDR3 is CASSLDSGRYNEQFF. DNA for the CDR3: TGTGCCAGCAGCTTGGACAGCGGGAGATACAATGAGCAGTTCTTC. Full variable domain (outside the CDR3, taken from reference TRBV5-8 and TRBJ2-1): EAGVTQSPTHLIKTRGQQATLRCSPISGHTSVYWYQQALGLGLQFLLWYDEGEERNRGNFPPRFSGRQFPNYSSELNVNALELEDSALYLCASSLDSGRYNEQFFGPGTRLTVL.

The gene calls are TRBV19 and TRBJ1-1, with 8 nucleotides matching TRBD1. The CDR3 covers 16 residues. Looked up from germline, CDR1 is LNHDA and CDR2 is SQIVND (reference sequence). With V trimmed by 1 base and J by 4 bases, 8 bases remained unmatched. This CDR3 reads CASSIGRDRRGTEAFF. For the CDR3, the DNA is TGTGCCAGTAGTATAGGAAGGGACAGGCGGGGCACTGAAGCTTTCTTT.

J is TRBJ1-1 and V is TRBV18, with D hard to call. The CDR3 is made up of 14 amino acids. The V end was cut by 2 bases, the J end by 0 bases, with 7 bases between. In germline, CDR1 is KGHSH, CDR2 LQKENI. The CDR3 bases are TGTGCCAGCTCACCAAGGACGGTGAACACTGAAGCTTTCTTT. Its protein product is CASSPRTVNTEAFF.

J is TRBJ1-2 and V is TRBV24-1; D gene uncertain. The V and J ends lost 3 bases and 14 bases respectively, with 12 bases between them. The germline CDR1 and CDR2 sequences are KGHDR and SFDVKD. There are 11 residues in the CDR3. CDR3 protein: CATSDQWGFTF. CDR3 in DNA: TGTGCCACCAGTGATCAGTGGGGTTTTACCTTC.

This chain uses TRBV3-1 (or the pseudogene TRBV3-2) with TRBJ1-5; tentative D call: TRBD1 (6 bases). Germline V gene lookup returns CDR1 LGHDT and CDR2 YNNKEL (reference sequence). V lost 1 base and J lost 6, with 13 bases in between. This CDR3 has 15 amino acids. Here the CDR3 reads CASSQVMGAGQPQHF. The CDR3 DNA reads TGTGCCAGCAGCCAAGTTATGGGGGCTGGTCAGCCCCAGCATTTT.

The table lists this clone with a few counts. The J gene is TRBJ2-7, the V gene TRBV6-5; TRBD1 is a possible D gene (6 bases). This CDR3 has 15 residues. Between the trimmed V and J ends, which lost 5 bases and 3 bases, there was a span of 17 bases. The germline V gene has CDR1 MNHEY and CDR2 SVGAGI. CDR3 DNA: TGTGCCAGCAGTAAAATGAGGGACAAAGACTACGAGCAGTACTTC. Residues: CASSKMRDKDYEQYF.

This clone was counted a few times. This sequence joins TRBV7-2 and TRBJ1-2; D is uncertain. Trimming removed 6 bases at V and 4 bases at J, with 15 bases between. Germline V gives CDR1 SGHTA, CDR2 FQGNSA. The CDR3 is 14 amino acids. CDR3 DNA: TGTGCCAGCAGTTTGGGTGGCAGATTCTATGGCTACACCTTC. Protein: CASSLGGRFYGYTF.

There are a few counts of this clone. For the CDR3, the DNA is TGTGCCAGCACTGGACAGGGGGGGGATCAGCCCCAGCATTTT. It codes for CASTGQGGDQPQHF. This rearrangement joins TRBV19 to TRBJ1-5, with 10 bases identical to TRBD1. Germline-derived CDR1 and CDR2 are LNHDA and SQIVND (reference sequence). Germline trimming cut 9 bases from V and 5 bases from J; bases unmatched to any gene: 7. This CDR3 contains 14 residues.

The chain carries TRBV5-4 and TRBJ1-2; maybe TRBD1 (5 bases). The CDR3 length is 13 residues. Germline values: CDR1 SGHNT, CDR2 YYREEE (reference sequence). V was trimmed by 0 bases and J by 12 bases, leaving 15 bases between them. CDR3 loop: CASSLAGGSDHTF. The CDR3 coding sequence is TGTGCCAGCAGCTTGGCCGGGGGGAGTGATCACACCTTC.

The CDR3 nucleotides are TGCGCCAGCTGTCTGGGGAACCAAGAGACCCAGTACTTC. Translating it yields CASCLGNQETQYF. V gene TRBV5-1 combines with J gene TRBJ2-5, with D unclear. V was pared by 7 bases and J by 0 bases, with 10 bases between. The CDR3 extends over 13 amino acids. Germline CDR1 is SGHRS and CDR2 is YFSETQ.

The chain recombines TRBV25-1 with TRBJ1-1, with a weak D call TRBD1 (6 bases). From germline, CDR1 is MGHDK and CDR2 SYGVNS. Between the trimmed V and J ends, which lost 6 bases and 3 bases, there was a span of 11 bases. CDR3 length: 13 residues. This CDR3 is CASSMTGYTEAFF. The CDR3 nucleotides are TGTGCCAGCAGCATGACAGGATACACTGAAGCTTTCTTT.

The chain has TRBV29-1 and TRBJ2-2; TRBD2 might be the D (6 bases). Per germline, CDR1 SQVTM and CDR2 ANQGSEA. There are 14 residues in the CDR3. Trimming shortened V by 4 bases and J by 4 bases, and 13 bases separated the two germline ends. In nucleotides, the CDR3 is TGCAGCGTTGGGACTACCAGTTTCACCGGGGAGCTGTTTTTT. Residues: CSVGTTSFTGELFF.

There are a few counts of this clone. This chain uses TRBV6-6 with TRBJ2-7; no reliable D call. The CDR3 length is 13 residues. CDR1 and CDR2 from the germline V gene are MNHNY and SVGAGI (reference sequence). V gave up 10 bases and J gave up 2 bases, with 15 bases separating them. The CDR3 loop reads CATQTPGAYEQYF. The CDR3 DNA is TGTGCCACTCAGACTCCGGGCGCCTACGAGCAGTACTTC.

This chain connects TRBV6-1 to TRBJ1-5; maybe TRBD1 (5 bases). This CDR3 has 15 residues. CDR1 and CDR2 from the germline V gene are MNHNS and SASEGT. V was clipped by 1 base and J by 7 bases, with 14 bases between them. Here the CDR3 reads CASSEGAGVPQPQHF. In DNA, the CDR3 is TGTGCCAGCAGTGAAGGAGCGGGGGTTCCACAGCCCCAGCATTTT.

J is TRBJ1-1 and V is TRBV5-1; D is ambiguous. CDR3 size: 15 residues. Trimming shortened V by 6 bases and J by 1 base, and 16 bases separated the two germline ends. Germline V CDR1 and CDR2: SGHRS, YFSETQ. The CDR3 DNA follows: TGCGCCAGCAAGACAAGCCATCTGGAGAACACTGAAGCTTTCTTT. This gives the protein CASKTSHLENTEAFF. The full variable domain, its missing parts supplied by reference TRBV5-1 and TRBJ1-1, is KAGVTQTPRYLIKTRGQQVTLSCSPISGHRSVSWYQQTPGQGLQFLFEYFSETQRNKGNFPGRFSGRQFSNSRSEMNVSTLELGDSALYLCASKTSHLENTEAFFGQGTRLTVV.

The chain combines TRBV5-1 with TRBJ2-5, with D hard to call. This CDR3 spans 15 amino acids. V was shortened by 0 bases and J by 5 bases, with 14 bases between the two germline ends. CDR1 and CDR2 (germline): SGHRS, YFSETQ. The CDR3 sequence: CASSLDGTSGETQYF. The CDR3 DNA reads TGCGCCAGCAGCTTGGATGGTACTTCGGGTGAGACCCAGTACTTC.

The sample holds a few counts of this clone. The chain joins TRBV19 to TRBJ1-1; D uncertain. The V end lost 5 bases, the J end lost 4 bases, and 14 bases lay between the germline ends. Germline CDR1 LNHDA, CDR2 SQIVND (reference sequence). CDR3 size: 14 residues. The CDR3 sequence: CASSPRTLGTEAFF. The DNA for the CDR3 is TGTGCCAGTAGTCCCCGGACCCTGGGCACTGAAGCTTTCTTT.

V is TRBV19 and J is TRBJ1-1; D remains ambiguous. The germline V and J ends were trimmed by 4 bases and 1 base, with 13 bases remaining between them. The V gene's germline CDR1 is LNHDA and CDR2 SQIVND (reference sequence). The CDR3 has 15 residues. The CDR3 DNA reads as TGTGCCAGTAGTAGGACCAGACTTGGGAACACTGAAGCTTTCTTT. This codes for CASSRTRLGNTEAFF.

The CDR3 spells CASRTENTEAFF. In nucleotides, the CDR3 is TGCGCCAGCAGAACAGAGAACACTGAAGCTTTCTTT. The V and J genes are TRBV5-1 and TRBJ1-1; no clear D. The germline gives CDR1 SGHRS, CDR2 YFSETQ. The CDR3 is 12 residues long. Trimming removed 5 bases from V and 1 base from J, with 6 bases in between.

V and J are TRBV6-2 or TRBV6-3 and TRBJ1-5, with a tentative D call TRBD1 (6 bases). Germline values: CDR1 MNHEY, CDR2 SVGEGT. The CDR3 consists of 16 residues. The V gene lost 4 bases and the J gene lost 1 base, with 14 bases spanning the gap. CDR3 in amino acids: CASSWASGESNQPQHF. As DNA, the CDR3 is TGTGCCAGCAGTTGGGCTTCAGGGGAAAGCAATCAGCCCCAGCATTTT.

In its sample, this clone was seen a few times. This CDR3 is CASSLSRRYGYTF. CDR3 coding DNA: TGTGCCAGCAGCCTATCAAGACGCTATGGCTACACCTTC. V gene TRBV14 combines with J gene TRBJ1-2; D call uncertain. V was pared by 4 bases and J by 4 bases, with 10 bases between. The CDR3 sequence is 13 residues long. Germline lookup yields CDR1 SGHDN and CDR2 FVKESK.

The chain couples TRBV3-1 (or the pseudogene TRBV3-2) to TRBJ2-7; D possibly uses TRBD1 or TRBD2 (5 bases each). Trimming took off 0 bases at V and 3 bases at J, with 9 bases between the two ends. This CDR3 is 14 amino acids long. The germline V gene has CDR1 LGHDT and CDR2 YNNKEL (reference sequence). CDR3 sequence: CASSQDLGVYEQYV. The CDR3 DNA reads as TGTGCCAGCAGCCAAGATCTGGGGGTCTACGAGCAGTACGTC.

The rearrangement uses TRBV7-2 and TRBJ2-2; D gene unclear. The CDR3 is 11 residues long. The V end was cut by 5 bases, the J end by 4 bases, with 2 bases between. CDR1 SGHTA and CDR2 FQGNSA come from the germline V gene. The CDR3 sequence: CASSGTGELFF. CDR3 DNA: TGTGCCAGCAGCGGCACCGGGGAGCTGTTTTTT.

The chain links TRBV18 to TRBJ1-4, with D tentatively TRBD1 (5 bases). V dropped 4 bases and J dropped 3 bases, with 15 bases sitting between them. Germline V lookup: CDR1 KGHSH, CDR2 LQKENI. The CDR3 consists of 16 residues. The CDR3 is CASSQGTLGSNEKLFF. CDR3 coding DNA: TGTGCCAGCTCACAGGGGACTCTGGGTTCTAATGAAAAACTGTTTTTT.

The chain joins TRBV28 to TRBJ1-5; D uncertain. Per the germline V gene, CDR1 is MDHEN and CDR2 is SYDVKM. Trimming pared 3 bases from V and 6 bases from J, leaving 6 bases between. This CDR3 contains 12 residues. For the CDR3, the DNA is TGTGCCAGCAGTTTTAGTGGTCAGCCCCAGCATTTT. Encoded protein: CASSFSGQPQHF.